The present T cell receptor beta chain was sequenced within a study of early T cells in non-severe SARS-CoV-2 infection. Study-level background: The input, bulk RNA from unsorted whole blood, was sequenced, and chains were unpaired.

Many counts were recorded for this clonotype. Its antigen remains unknown. The study, taken as a whole, reports: In VDJdb matching, anti-spike CD8 responses were favored while private and CD4 specificities went missing.

Unique molecular identifiers tagged individual cDNA molecules. TCRdb re-called the 5' RACE reads with MiXCR, one entry per CDR3 protein. The data hold tens of thousands of distinct CDR3 sequences, with about 10% observed a single time. The source is an adult who was a healthcare worker with PCR-confirmed SARS-CoV-2 infection or an uninfected control (not recorded which). Sequencing used whole blood.

The DNA for the CDR3 is TGTGCCAGCAGCGTTACAGACAGCACCGGGGAGCTGTTTTTT. Its protein product is CASSVTDSTGELFF. The chain recombines TRBV2 with TRBJ2-2; a possible D gene is TRBD1 (5 bases). Trimming pared 6 bases from V and 4 bases from J, leaving 12 bases between. The germline V gene encodes CDR1 SNHLY and CDR2 FYNNEI. CDR3 length: 14 amino acids.